This entry lists 17 T cell receptor beta chains sequenced from one sample in a study of OX40 agonist ivuxolimab in advanced cancers. Method: immunoSEQ multiplex PCR; TCRdb's copy keeps in-frame clones and lacks some. The repertoire holds tens of thousands of clones, with roughly 80% as singletons. Sequencing used CD4+ or CD8+ T cells sorted from blood, obtained in a trial of the OX40 agonist ivuxolimab. The source of these receptors is an adult with an advanced solid tumor such as melanoma, head and neck, liver or kidney cancer.

V usage is TRBV4-1 and J usage is TRBJ1-4; D perhaps matches TRBD1 (5 bases). V gave up 0 bases and J gave up 6 bases, with 11 bases separating them. CDR3 length: 15 residues. CDR1 and CDR2 from the germline V gene are MGHRA and YSYEKL. CDR3 sequence reads: CASSQDWIGDEKLFF. In nucleotides, the CDR3 is TGCGCCAGCAGCCAAGACTGGATAGGGGATGAAAAACTGTTTTTT.

This chain joins TRBV7-2 and TRBJ2-3; tentative D call: TRBD1 (6 bases). Germline CDR1 and CDR2: SGHTA and FQGNSA. The length of the CDR3 is 16 residues. The germline V and J ends were trimmed by 0 bases and 6 bases, with 16 bases remaining between them. The chain's CDR3 is CASSLAGTNHRDTQYF. The CDR3 bases are TGTGCCAGCAGCTTAGCGGGGACAAATCATAGGGATACGCAGTATTTT.

The rearrangement uses TRBV14 and TRBJ1-3, with 7 positions matching TRBD1. CDR3 length: 16 residues. Per the germline V gene, CDR1 is SGHDN and CDR2 is FVKESK. The ends lost 4 bases at V and 0 bases at J; junction bases unmatched: 6. The CDR3 region has the DNA TGTGCCAGCAGCCGCGGGACAGCCCGCTCTGGAAACACCATATATTTT. Translated, it gives CASSRGTARSGNTIYF.

The chain couples TRBV5-1 to TRBJ1-5, with D possibly TRBD1 on 6 matching bases. V was clipped by 1 base and J by 2 bases, with 13 bases between them. Per germline, CDR1 SGHRS and CDR2 YFSETQ. This CDR3 has 16 amino acids. CDR3 sequence (DNA): TGCGCCAGCAGCTTGTGGGGGCCTCTTGGCAATCAGCCCCAGCATTTT. Its translation: CASSLWGPLGNQPQHF.

The CDR3, as DNA: TGTGCCAGCAGTCCGCCTTTATTGACCTCGGGACAGCCCCAGCATTTT. Its translation is CASSPPLLTSGQPQHF. This sequence joins TRBV6-6 and TRBJ1-5; D remains ambiguous. V was shortened by 5 bases and J by 7 bases, with 21 bases between the two germline ends. This CDR3 is 16 amino acids long. The germline gives CDR1 MNHNY, CDR2 SVGAGI (reference sequence).

The table lists this clone with a count of one. This chain uses TRBV11-3 with TRBJ2-7; 7 bases align to TRBD2. CDR3 size: 15 residues. Germline-derived CDR1 and CDR2 are SGHNT and YENEEA. The junction had 11 bases not matched to a gene; V was cut back by 5 bases and J by 4 bases. Here the CDR3 DNA reads TGTGCCAGCAGCGAGAAGGGGACTACCCTTTACGAGCAGTACTTC. Its protein product is CASSEKGTTLYEQYF.

CDR3 protein: CASSQELSGSLTDTQYF. In DNA, the CDR3 is TGCGCCAGCAGCCAAGAACTTAGCGGGAGTCTCACAGATACGCAGTATTTT. The chain is built from TRBV4-3 and TRBJ2-3; 9 bases agree with TRBD2. The CDR3 spans 17 residues. From germline, CDR1 is LGHNA and CDR2 YSLEER. V gave up 0 bases and J gave up 2 bases; unmatched junction bases: 6.

The V and J genes are TRBV11-2 and TRBJ2-5; maybe TRBD1 (6 bases). Looked up from germline, CDR1 is SGHAT and CDR2 is FQNNGV. CDR3 length equals 14 residues. V was trimmed by 0 bases and J by 6 bases, leaving 11 bases between them. The chain's CDR3 is CASSLDRGRQTQYF. For the CDR3, the DNA is TGTGCCAGCAGCTTAGACAGGGGAAGGCAGACCCAGTACTTC.

CDR3 residues: CASSSSGGAADTQYF. The CDR3 nucleotides are TGTGCCAGCAGCTCTAGCGGGGGGGCCGCAGATACGCAGTATTTT. V gene TRBV7-9 combines with J gene TRBJ2-3; 12 bases are a match to TRBD2. Germline lookup yields CDR1 SEHNR and CDR2 FQNEAQ (reference sequence). CDR3 length equals 15 residues. Trimming at V came to 4 bases and at J to 4 bases, leaving 3 bases not matched to a gene.

This clone has only a few counts. The rearrangement joins TRBV7-9 to TRBJ1-6; D not certain. CDR3 length equals 11 residues. Trimming took 7 bases from V and 14 from J, leaving 12 bases between them. Germline loops: CDR1 SEHNR, CDR2 FQNEAQ (reference sequence). The CDR3 sequence: CASTSDRALHF. In DNA form, the CDR3 reads TGTGCCAGCACCTCCGATCGGGCCCTCCACTTT.

The chain carries TRBV5-1 and TRBJ2-3; 9 nucleotides agree with TRBD1. The V gene end was trimmed by 3 bases and the J gene end by 4 bases; junction bases not matched to a gene: 6. Per the germline V gene, CDR1 is SGHRS and CDR2 is YFSETQ. CDR3 size: 15 residues. The CDR3 nucleotides are TGCGCCAGCAGCTCCCCGGACAGGGGAGCAGATACGCAGTATTTT. As protein: CASSSPDRGADTQYF.

This clone was observed a handful of times. V is TRBV30 and J is TRBJ1-5, with D hard to call. V was clipped by 0 bases and J by 7 bases, with 10 bases between them. Germline V gives CDR1 GTSNPN, CDR2 SVGIG (reference sequence). The CDR3 is made up of 13 amino acids. The CDR3 region has the DNA TGTGCCTGGAGTGTCCGGGGTGGACAGCCCCAGCATTTT. Encoded protein: CAWSVRGGQPQHF.

This clone was counted once. The genes are TRBV2 and TRBJ2-7; D unclear. The V gene lost 7 bases and the J gene lost 5 bases, with 12 bases spanning the gap. There are 12 residues in the CDR3. The V gene's germline CDR1 is SNHLY and CDR2 FYNNEI. Here the CDR3 DNA reads TGTGCCAGCAAAGGCAGGCCCCACGAGCAGTACTTC. Translation: CASKGRPHEQYF.

The chain has TRBV19 and TRBJ2-7, with a weak D call TRBD1 (5 bases). Looked up from germline, CDR1 is LNHDA and CDR2 is SQIVND (reference sequence). The CDR3 has 15 amino acids. V lost 3 bases and J 3 bases, leaving 15 bases between the germline ends. The CDR3 region is CASSIDSSRGYEQYF. CDR3 coding DNA: TGTGCCAGTAGTATCGATTCGTCTAGGGGCTACGAGCAGTACTTC.

This sequence joins TRBV28 and TRBJ2-6; 8 positions agree with TRBD2. CDR3 length: 18 amino acids. Germline V CDR1 and CDR2: MDHEN, SYDVKM. The V gene end was trimmed by 6 bases and the J gene end by 0 bases; junction bases not matched to a gene: 10. The CDR3 loop is CASSAGTSWSSGANVLTF. The DNA of the CDR3 is TGTGCCAGCAGCGCCGGGACTAGTTGGAGCTCTGGGGCCAACGTCCTGACTTTC.

The genes are TRBV6-1 and TRBJ1-5, with 8 bases that match TRBD1. The trim removed 0 bases at V and 5 bases at J, leaving 6 bases unmatched. The CDR3 has 16 amino acids. Germline V CDR1 and CDR2: MNHNS, SASEGT. Written as DNA, the CDR3 is TGTGCCAGCAGTGAAGCAAGACAGGGGAGCTATCAGCCCCAGCATTTT. It yields the protein CASSEARQGSYQPQHF.

The V and J genes are TRBV7-3 and TRBJ2-1, with D possibly being TRBD2 (6 bases). V was shortened by 5 bases and J by 0 bases, with 11 bases between the two germline ends. This CDR3 has 15 amino acids. Germline V gives CDR1 SGHTA, CDR2 FQGTGA. In DNA, the CDR3 is TGTGCCAGCAGCCCGGGAGAGAGCTCCTACAATGAGCAGTTCTTC. Translation: CASSPGESSYNEQFF.